This TCR beta chain is from a study of shared clonotypes between healthy human individuals. The count of this clone is one. Terminally differentiated effector memory CD45RA+ cells were excluded by CCR7 positive selection of CD45RO-negative cells. Germline V gene sequence: CDR1 SGDLS, CDR2 YYNGEE. The V gene lost 0 bases and the J gene lost 0 bases, with 10 bases spanning the gap. This CDR3 has 15 amino acids. Profiled with immunoSEQ multiplex PCR; TCRdb holds only in-frame clones, not every one. The top ten hold around 1.1% of the sample, which has about 2 million clones, over 85% seen once. This rearrangement joins TRBV9 to TRBJ2-7; D is unclear. The sequenced sample was naive CD8+ T cells sorted from blood. This receptor was obtained from a young man in good health. CDR3 bases: TGTGCCAGCAGCGTAGGTTCAGCCCTCTCCTACGAGCAGTACTTC. This codes for CASSVGSALSYEQYF.